Each of the 7 T cell receptor beta chains below was sequenced from the same sample in a study of blood T cell repertoires in COVID-19. Produced via immunoSEQ multiplex PCR; TCRdb's table is partial and in-frame only. The table lists roughly 180,000 clones, around 88% of them singletons. Material for sequencing was peripheral blood. The receptors were gathered from a woman in her 30s with acute or convalescent COVID-19.

This clone was picked up one time. J is TRBJ2-3 and V is TRBV7-6; no definite D call. The CDR3 is 14 amino acids. Germline V gives CDR1 SGHVS, CDR2 FNYEAQ. With 4 bases removed from V and 2 bases from J, the gap between germline ends came to 10 bases. The DNA for the CDR3 is TGTGCCAGCAGCTCCGTACTATCCACAGATACGCAGTATTTT. This gives the protein CASSSVLSTDTQYF.

The chain carries TRBV28 and TRBJ1-4; D is uncertain. Germline V gives CDR1 MDHEN, CDR2 SYDVKM. The CDR3 consists of 12 residues. Between the trimmed V and J ends, which lost 3 bases and 7 bases, there was a span of 6 bases. CDR3 bases: TGTGCCAGCAGTTTCCTCCCTGAAAAACTGTTTTTT. Translation gives CASSFLPEKLFF.

The chain recombines TRBV11-2 with TRBJ1-1; TRBD1 matches at 7 bases. This CDR3 comprises 15 residues. The V and J ends lost 3 bases and 1 base, in that order; junction bases with no gene match: 5. Germline assignment: CDR1 SGHAT and CDR2 FQNNGV. In DNA, the CDR3 is TGTGCCAGCAGCTTCACAGGGGACAAGAACACTGAAGCTTTCTTT. Its translation: CASSFTGDKNTEAFF.

V and J are TRBV12-3 or TRBV12-4 and TRBJ2-7; tentatively, D is TRBD1 (7 bases). V shed 6 bases and J shed 4 bases, with 10 bases lying between them. The CDR3 is 12 amino acids. CDR3: CASSRGAYEQYF. The CDR3 nucleotides read TGTGCCAGCAGCAGGGGGGCATACGAGCAGTACTTC.

V is TRBV3-1 (or the pseudogene TRBV3-2) and J is TRBJ2-5; TRBD2 might be the D (6 bases). CDR1 LGHDT and CDR2 YNNKEL come from the germline V gene (reference sequence). With 0 bases removed from V and 6 bases from J, the gap between germline ends came to 17 bases. This CDR3 has 16 amino acids. The CDR3 is CASSQDLARAGKTQYF. As DNA, the CDR3 is TGTGCCAGCAGCCAAGATCTCGCCAGGGCGGGGAAGACCCAGTACTTC.

This clone was seen only once. The rearrangement joins TRBV5-1 to TRBJ2-1; 9 bases align to TRBD2. Trimming at V came to 4 bases and at J to 2 bases, leaving 4 bases not matched to a gene. Germline V gene sequence: CDR1 SGHRS, CDR2 YFSETQ. CDR3 length equals 15 residues. CDR3 loop: CASSETSGPYNEQFF. For the CDR3, the DNA is TGCGCCAGCAGCGAGACTAGCGGACCCTACAATGAGCAGTTCTTC.

The chain joins TRBV12-3 or TRBV12-4 to TRBJ2-1, with D possibly TRBD2 on 5 matching bases. V was shortened by 6 bases and J by 9 bases, with 12 bases between the two germline ends. This CDR3 comprises 12 residues. CDR3 in amino acids: CASRLALGEQFF. DNA for the CDR3: TGTGCCAGCAGGCTAGCTCTTGGTGAGCAGTTCTTC.